This passage covers 21 T cell receptor beta chains from one sample sequenced in a study of human T cells and chemical hapten exposure. TCRdb fed the RACE reads into MiXCR, producing one record per CDR3 protein. The table records about 77,000 distinct CDR3 sequences, around 9.3% of them present only once. Time point here: healthy volunteer bleed at 6 weeks. It was unfractionated whole blood from which total RNA was extracted. Sequencing was done on a sample of whole blood. The receptors shown here come from a female donor in good health. Some clones in this sample may be carry-over from other donors' samples.

The V and J genes are TRBV7-8 and TRBJ2-2; a weak D match, TRBD2 (6 bases). V was clipped by 2 bases and J by 2 bases, with 12 bases between them. Per germline, CDR1 SGHVS and CDR2 FQNEAQ. This CDR3 is built from 16 residues. The CDR3 coding sequence is TGTGCCAGCAGCTTAACCCGCGGGAAAAACACCGGGGAGCTGTTTTTT. Its translation: CASSLTRGKNTGELFF. Filled out from reference TRBV7-8 and TRBJ2-2, the complete variable domain reads GAGVSQSPRYKVAKRGQDVALRCDPISGHVSLFWYQQALGQGPEFLTYFQNEAQLDKSGLPSDRFFAERPEGSVSTLKIQRTQQEDSAVYLCASSLTRGKNTGELFFGEGSRLTVL.

In its sample, this clonotype was seen many times. In nucleotides, the CDR3 is TGTGCCAGCAAGTTGGTGGTTGGCAATCAGCCCCAGCATTTT. Its protein product is CASKLVVGNQPQHF. V and J are TRBV6-6 and TRBJ1-5; no reliable D call. Trimming removed 7 bases from V and 2 bases from J, with 12 bases in between. This CDR3 spans 14 amino acids. The germline CDR1 and CDR2 sequences are MNHNY and SVGAGI (reference sequence).

This clonotype has a count of ten or more. The chain has TRBV5-6 and TRBJ2-7; D uncertain. Per germline, CDR1 SGHDT and CDR2 YYEEEE. Trimming took 4 bases from V and 9 from J, leaving 17 bases between them. The CDR3 sequence is 13 residues long. The CDR3 nucleotides are TGTGCCAGCAGCCCGCGCACCCTAGGCGCGCAGTACTTC. Translated: CASSPRTLGAQYF.

This clonotype was observed many times. The V and J genes are TRBV4-1 and TRBJ2-3; D is unclear. Between the trimmed V and J ends, which lost 1 base and 4 bases, there was a span of 9 bases. There are 14 residues in the CDR3. Germline V gene sequence: CDR1 MGHRA, CDR2 YSYEKL. The CDR3 sequence is CASSQGWAADTQYF. DNA for the CDR3: TGCGCCAGCAGCCAAGGTTGGGCAGCAGATACGCAGTATTTT.

The chain combines TRBV20-1 with TRBJ2-3; D is undetermined. Germline V gives CDR1 DFQATT, CDR2 SNEGSKA (reference sequence). Trimming shortened V by 4 bases and J by 2 bases, and 13 bases separated the two germline ends. This CDR3 contains 14 residues. This CDR3 reads CSAIGLTNTDTQYF. CDR3 nucleotide sequence: TGCAGTGCTATTGGGCTAACAAACACAGATACGCAGTATTTT.

This clonotype was seen many times. The chain uses TRBV9 and TRBJ2-1; D possibly matches TRBD1 or TRBD2 (6 bases each). CDR3 size: 15 residues. Germline CDR1 reads SGDLS; CDR2 reads YYNGEE. Trimming shortened V by 0 bases and J by 7 bases, and 14 bases separated the two germline ends. CDR3 nucleotides: TGTGCCAGCAGCGTAGACCCGGGGGCGCAGAATGAGCAGTTCTTC. This gives the protein CASSVDPGAQNEQFF.

Many counts were recorded for this clonotype. V usage is TRBV20-1 and J usage is TRBJ2-1, with 7 bases identical to TRBD1. The CDR3 has 14 amino acids. The ends lost 6 bases at V and 1 base at J; junction bases unmatched: 6. Germline CDR1 is DFQATT and CDR2 is SNEGSKA (reference sequence). Here the CDR3 reads CSARGPVSYNEQFF. CDR3 nucleotide sequence: TGCAGTGCGAGGGGGCCCGTATCCTACAATGAGCAGTTCTTC.

This clonotype has a handful of counts. The chain uses TRBV5-4 and TRBJ2-3; the D is unclear. From germline, CDR1 is SGHNT and CDR2 YYREEE (reference sequence). This CDR3 has 13 amino acids. V dropped 4 bases and J dropped 6 bases, with 12 bases sitting between them. The CDR3 DNA is TGTGCCAGCAGCCCACTCCCACCGGATACGCAGTATTTT. Protein sequence: CASSPLPPDTQYF. Filled out from reference TRBV5-4 and TRBJ2-3, the complete variable domain reads ETGVTQSPTHLIKTRGQQVTLRCSSQSGHNTVSWYQQALGQGPQFIFQYYREEENGRGNFPPRFSGLQFPNYSSELNVNALELDDSALYLCASSPLPPDTQYFGPGTRLTVL.

This clonotype has ten or more counts. The J gene is TRBJ1-1, the V gene TRBV20-1, with TRBD1 identical over 8 bases. This CDR3 has 13 residues. V lost 2 bases to trimming and J lost 1 base; unmatched junction nucleotides: 0. The V gene's germline CDR1 is DFQATT and CDR2 SNEGSKA (reference sequence). CDR3 amino acids: CSARTGGNTEAFF. The CDR3 region has the DNA TGCAGTGCTAGAACAGGGGGGAACACTGAAGCTTTCTTT.

The chain couples TRBV3-1 to TRBJ1-1; D gene unclear. Germline lookup yields CDR1 LGHDT and CDR2 YNNKEL (reference sequence). V was pared by 7 bases and J by 10 bases, with 16 bases between. This CDR3 contains 12 residues. The CDR3 protein is CASNLTGLVAFF. Written as DNA, the CDR3 is TGTGCCAGCAACTTAACTGGCTTGGTAGCTTTCTTT.

This clonotype was detected many times. The genes are TRBV29-1 and TRBJ2-7, with TRBD1 identical over 9 bases. The V gene end was trimmed by 4 bases and the J gene end by 4 bases; junction bases not matched to a gene: 8. Germline-derived CDR1 and CDR2 are SQVTM and ANQGSEA. CDR3 length: 14 residues. CDR3 DNA: TGCAGCGTTGCTTCCGGGACAGGGTCATACGAGCAGTACTTC. Translating gives CSVASGTGSYEQYF.

CDR3 sequence (DNA): TGTGCCAGCAGCTTCTCAGACGGGCGGCCCTACGAGCAGTACTTC. It specifies CASSFSDGRPYEQYF. The chain combines TRBV13 with TRBJ2-7; D not resolved. Germline CDR1 is PRHDT and CDR2 is FYEKMQ (reference sequence). The V and J ends lost 3 bases and 2 bases respectively, with 14 bases between them. This CDR3 spans 15 amino acids.

This clonotype was counted between two and nine times. The V gene is TRBV29-1, the J gene TRBJ1-4, with 7 bases lining up with TRBD1. Germline CDR1 and CDR2: SQVTM and ANQGSEA. The CDR3 is made up of 12 amino acids. J lost 6 bases, V lost 3 bases, and 1 base had no gene match. The CDR3 sequence is CSVEQGDEKLFF. As DNA, the CDR3 is TGCAGCGTTGAGCAGGGGGATGAAAAACTGTTTTTT.

This clonotype showed up just a few times. V is TRBV19 and J is TRBJ1-2, with 7 bases matching TRBD1. Trimming cost V 9 bases and J 3 bases; bases outside gene matches: 13. Germline V gene sequence: CDR1 LNHDA, CDR2 SQIVND (reference sequence). This CDR3 contains 15 residues. The CDR3: CASRPGQEGYYGYTF. CDR3 nucleotide sequence: TGTGCCAGCAGACCAGGACAGGAGGGGTACTATGGCTACACCTTC.

This clonotype was counted between two and nine times. The CDR3 loop reads CASSISRGQNTEAFF. The CDR3 bases are TGTGCCAGCAGTATTAGTCGGGGGCAGAACACTGAAGCTTTCTTT. V gene TRBV7-8 combines with J gene TRBJ1-1; D perhaps matches TRBD1 (6 bases). V lost 6 bases and J 1 base, leaving 15 bases between the germline ends. Germline loops: CDR1 SGHVS, CDR2 FQNEAQ. The CDR3 runs 15 residues. Full variable domain (remainder filled in from reference TRBV7-8 and TRBJ1-1): GAGVSQSPRYKVAKRGQDVALRCDPISGHVSLFWYQQALGQGPEFLTYFQNEAQLDKSGLPSDRFFAERPEGSVSTLKIQRTQQEDSAVYLCASSISRGQNTEAFFGQGTRLTVV.

This clonotype was counted ten times or more. The V gene is TRBV13, the J gene TRBJ1-5; TRBD1 matches at 8 bases. The CDR3 is 14 residues long. V lost 4 bases, J lost 1 base, and 0 bases stayed unmatched. Germline V gene sequence: CDR1 PRHDT, CDR2 FYEKMQ (reference sequence). The CDR3 spells CASSWTGSNQPQHF. In DNA, the CDR3 is TGTGCCAGCAGCTGGACAGGGAGCAATCAGCCCCAGCATTTT. Supplemented by reference TRBV13 and TRBJ1-5, the full variable domain reads AAGVIQSPRHLIKEKRETATLKCYPIPRHDTVYWYQQGPGQDPQFLISFYEKMQSDKGSIPDRFSAQQFSDYHSELNMSSLELGDSALYFCASSWTGSNQPQHFGDGTRLSIL.

This rearrangement joins TRBV11-2 to TRBJ1-6, with TRBD1 matching 7 bases. CDR1 and CDR2 (germline): SGHAT, FQNNGV. With V trimmed by 5 bases and J by 7 bases, 11 bases remained unmatched. The CDR3 totals 16 residues. The CDR3 region is CASSPTGYQLNSPLHF. As DNA, the CDR3 is TGTGCCAGCAGCCCGACAGGGTACCAACTCAATTCACCCCTCCACTTT.

This clonotype has ten or more counts. The rearrangement links TRBV29-1 to TRBJ1-1, with TRBD1 identical over 7 bases. The V segment lost 5 bases and the J segment 4 bases; nucleotides outside the gene matches: 4. The CDR3 is 12 amino acids. Germline CDR1 SQVTM, CDR2 ANQGSEA. The CDR3 DNA reads as TGCAGCGTTCTGACAGGGATCACTGAAGCTTTCTTT. This codes for CSVLTGITEAFF.

This rearrangement joins TRBV7-2 to TRBJ2-3; perhaps TRBD1 as D (5 bases). This CDR3 comprises 16 residues. V shed 2 bases and J shed 0 bases, with 12 bases lying between them. Per germline, CDR1 SGHTA and CDR2 FQGNSA. The CDR3 DNA reads as TGTGCCAGCAGCTTATACTTGACAGCTAGCACAGATACGCAGTATTTT. Amino acids: CASSLYLTASTDTQYF.

This clonotype showed up many times. The chain is built from TRBV20-1 and TRBJ1-6; D gene uncertain. V was trimmed by 1 base and J by 4 bases, leaving 5 bases between them. This CDR3 contains 13 residues. Germline V gives CDR1 DFQATT, CDR2 SNEGSKA (reference sequence). As DNA, the CDR3 is TGCAGTGCTAGAGGCTATTATAATTCACCCCTCCACTTT. This translates into CSARGYYNSPLHF.

A few counts support this clonotype. V usage is TRBV6-6 and J usage is TRBJ1-1; no clear D gene. Germline V gene sequence: CDR1 MNHNY, CDR2 SVGAGI (reference sequence). Trimming stripped 2 bases from V and 1 base from J, with 2 bases between. CDR3 length: 12 residues. CDR3 in DNA: TGTGCCAGCAGTTACCGGAACACTGAAGCTTTCTTT. This codes for CASSYRNTEAFF.